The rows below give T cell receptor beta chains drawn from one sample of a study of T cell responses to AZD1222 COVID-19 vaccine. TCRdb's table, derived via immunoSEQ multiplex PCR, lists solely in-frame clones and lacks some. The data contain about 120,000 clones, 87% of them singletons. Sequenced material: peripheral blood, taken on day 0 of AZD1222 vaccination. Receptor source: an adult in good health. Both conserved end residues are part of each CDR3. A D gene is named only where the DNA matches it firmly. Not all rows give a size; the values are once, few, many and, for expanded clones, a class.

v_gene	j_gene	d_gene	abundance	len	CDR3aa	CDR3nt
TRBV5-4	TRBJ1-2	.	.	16	CASSPRGGAPSYGYTF	TGTGCCAGCAGCCCACGGGGGGGGGCCCCCTCCTATGGCTACACCTTC
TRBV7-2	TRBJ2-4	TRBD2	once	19	CASSLGVLAGGGAKNIQYF	TGTGCCAGCAGCTTAGGGGTACTAGCGGGAGGCGGTGCCAAAAACATTCAGTACTTC
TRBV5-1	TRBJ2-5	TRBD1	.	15	CASRAGTAFQETQYF	TGCGCCAGCAGAGCCGGGACAGCGTTTCAAGAGACCCAGTACTTC
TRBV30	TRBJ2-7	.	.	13	CAWSSTGTYEQYF	TGTGCCTGGAGTTCTACAGGGACGTACGAGCAGTACTTC
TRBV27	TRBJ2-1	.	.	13	CASSRDGYNEQFF	TGTGCCAGCAGCCGCGACGGGTACAATGAGCAGTTCTTC
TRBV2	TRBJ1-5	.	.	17	CASAVSQGRGGNQPQHF	TGTGCCAGCGCTGTCAGCCAAGGCAGGGGAGGCAATCAGCCCCAGCATTTT
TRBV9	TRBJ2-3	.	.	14	CASSVGIGSDTQYF	TGTGCCAGCAGCGTAGGGATTGGATCGGATACGCAGTATTTT
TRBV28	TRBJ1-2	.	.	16	CASSFSTGSLGDGYTF	TGTGCCAGCAGTTTTTCGACAGGATCCCTTGGGGATGGCTACACCTTC
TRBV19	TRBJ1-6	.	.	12	CASSQTGSPLHF	TGTGCCAGTAGCCAGACGGGCTCACCCCTCCACTTT
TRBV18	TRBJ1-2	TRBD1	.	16	CASSPSGQGLNYGYTF	TGTGCCAGCTCACCTTCGGGACAGGGTCTTAACTATGGCTACACCTTC
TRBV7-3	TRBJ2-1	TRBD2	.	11	CASSSGGEQFF	TGTGCCAGCAGCTCCGGGGGGGAGCAGTTCTTC
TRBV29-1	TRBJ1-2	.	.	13	CSVEDPGANGYTF	TGCAGCGTTGAAGATCCCGGCGCTAACGGCTACACCTTC
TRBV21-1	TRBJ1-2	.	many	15	CASTPWAGRGDGYTF	TGTGCCAGCACCCCATGGGCAGGTCGGGGGGATGGCTACACCTTC
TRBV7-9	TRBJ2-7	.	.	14	CASSPRDLSYEQYF	TGTGCCAGCAGCCCCCGGGACCTATCCTACGAGCAGTACTTC
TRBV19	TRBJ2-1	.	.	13	CASSIDSWNEQFF	TGTGCCAGTAGTATAGATAGTTGGAATGAGCAGTTCTTC
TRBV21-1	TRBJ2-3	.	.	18	CASSNLAPSGVSTDTQYF	TGTGCCAGCAGCAATCTCGCTCCTTCGGGGGTCAGCACAGATACGCAGTATTTT